This TCR beta chain was identified in a study of PD-1 blockade in classical Hodgkin lymphoma. Study-wide results and caveats: With CD4+ cells, TCR diversity rose significantly by C4D1, but not with CD8+ cells. No one has yet defined what causes the repertoire differences, which may be disease activity or prior therapy.

Following autologous stem cell transplantation, relapse occurred in every patient, and exposure to brentuximab vedotin varied. This clone appeared once. The antigen is unknown. Sequenced by immunoSEQ multiplex PCR; TCRdb stores in-frame clones only, minus some. Of 35,000 to 45,000 clones listed, around nine tenths are singletons. Source: peripheral blood mononuclear cells (PBMCs), taken before the second cycle of nivolumab. This TCR was recovered from a human donor with classical Hodgkin lymphoma.

CDR3 protein: CARNNEMGTQYF. The CDR3 nucleotides read TGTGCCAGGAATAACGAGATGGGGACCCAGTACTTC. The rearrangement joins TRBV7-2 to TRBJ2-5; D remains unclear. The CDR3 is made up of 12 amino acids. Germline V gene sequence: CDR1 SGHTA, CDR2 FQGNSA. Between the trimmed V and J ends, which lost 9 bases and 7 bases, there was a span of 15 bases.